Listed below are T cell receptor beta chains from one sample, sequenced in a study of Ad26.COV2.S vaccination and SARS-CoV-2 variants. The assay was immunoSEQ multiplex PCR, and TCRdb's table has in-frame clones only and misses some. The sample has some 340,000 clones; around four fifths are singletons. Specimen: peripheral blood, collected in a trial of Ad26.COV2.S vaccine versus placebo. The receptors originated from a person between 18 and 59 years old who received the Ad26.COV2.S COVID-19 vaccine or a placebo. Each CDR3 is given with its conserved first and last residue. A D gene is named only where the DNA matches it firmly. Size is omitted from some rows. Given values are once, few, many or a class for expanded clones.

CASSLRSLPDTQYF TGTGCCAGCAGCTTACGTTCTTTGCCAGATACGCAGTATTTT few TRBJ2-3 - TRBV7-9
CASSLSRTGGAEKLFF TGTGCCAGCAGCCTATCCCGGACAGGGGGGGCTGAAAAACTGTTTTTT once TRBJ1-4 TRBD1 TRBV5-5
CASSIRVITGELFF TGTGCCAGTAGTATTCGTGTGATCACCGGGGAGCTGTTTTTT - TRBJ2-2 - TRBV19
CASTAIQGVKAKNIQYF TGTGCCAGCACCGCAATACAGGGGGTAAAGGCCAAAAACATTCAGTACTTC - TRBJ2-4 TRBD1 TRBV28
CASSQGSGDVGTQYF TGTGCCAGCAGCCAAGGATCAGGGGACGTCGGGACCCAGTACTTC - TRBJ2-5 - TRBV4-2
CASSLGGLAGGQDTQYF TGTGCCAGCAGCTTAGGAGGGCTAGCGGGGGGGCAAGATACGCAGTATTTT - TRBJ2-3 TRBD2 TRBV7-3
CASSESHRGYNQPQHF TGCGCCAGCAGTGAGTCCCACAGGGGTTACAATCAGCCCCAGCATTTT - TRBJ1-5 TRBD1 TRBV10-2
CASSYRRETYEQYF TGTGCCAGCAGCTATCGGCGAGAGACCTACGAGCAGTACTTC - TRBJ2-7 - TRBV3-1/TRBV3-2
CASSSDRDLQPQHF TGTGCCAGCAGTTCCGACAGGGATCTTCAGCCCCAGCATTTT - TRBJ1-5 TRBD1 TRBV28
CASSQTTGPTGTQYF TGCGCCAGCAGCCAAACGACAGGGCCTACGGGTACGCAGTATTTT - TRBJ2-3 TRBD1 TRBV5-1